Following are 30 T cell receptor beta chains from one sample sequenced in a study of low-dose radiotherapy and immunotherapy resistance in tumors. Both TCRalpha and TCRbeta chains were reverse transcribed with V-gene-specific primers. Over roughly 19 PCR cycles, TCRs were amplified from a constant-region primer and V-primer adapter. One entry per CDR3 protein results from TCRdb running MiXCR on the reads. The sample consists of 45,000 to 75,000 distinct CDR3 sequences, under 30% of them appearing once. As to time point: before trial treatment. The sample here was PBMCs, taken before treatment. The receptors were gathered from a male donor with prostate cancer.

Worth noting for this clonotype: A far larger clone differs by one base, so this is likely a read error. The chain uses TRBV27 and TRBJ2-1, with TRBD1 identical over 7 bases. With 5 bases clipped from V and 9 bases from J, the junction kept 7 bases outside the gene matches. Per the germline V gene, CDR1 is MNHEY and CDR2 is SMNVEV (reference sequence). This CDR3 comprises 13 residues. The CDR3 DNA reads TGTGCCAGCAGTACCACGACAGGGTTTGAGCAGTTCTTC. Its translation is CASSTTTGFEQFF.

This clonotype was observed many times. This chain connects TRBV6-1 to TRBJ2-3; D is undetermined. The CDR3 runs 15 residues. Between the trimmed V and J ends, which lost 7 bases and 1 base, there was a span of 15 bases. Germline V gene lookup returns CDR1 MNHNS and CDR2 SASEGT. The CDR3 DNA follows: TGTGCCAGCACCTCCGGGCAGGTCCGCACAGATACGCAGTATTTT. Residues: CASTSGQVRTDTQYF.

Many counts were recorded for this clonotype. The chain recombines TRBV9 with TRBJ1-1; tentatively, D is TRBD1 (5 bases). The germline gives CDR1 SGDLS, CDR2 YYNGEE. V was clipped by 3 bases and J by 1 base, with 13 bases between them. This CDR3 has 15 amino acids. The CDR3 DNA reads TGTGCCAGCAGCGCGACCGGGACGGGGAACACTGAAGCTTTCTTT. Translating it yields CASSATGTGNTEAFF.

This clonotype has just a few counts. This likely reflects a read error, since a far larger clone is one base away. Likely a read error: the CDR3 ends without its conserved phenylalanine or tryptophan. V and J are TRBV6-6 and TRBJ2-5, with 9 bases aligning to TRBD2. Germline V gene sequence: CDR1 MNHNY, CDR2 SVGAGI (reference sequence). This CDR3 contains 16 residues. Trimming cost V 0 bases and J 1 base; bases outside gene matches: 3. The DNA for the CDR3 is TGTGCCAGCAGTTACTCCAGCGGGGGGACCCAAGAGACCCAGTACTTA. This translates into CASSYSSGGTQETQYL.

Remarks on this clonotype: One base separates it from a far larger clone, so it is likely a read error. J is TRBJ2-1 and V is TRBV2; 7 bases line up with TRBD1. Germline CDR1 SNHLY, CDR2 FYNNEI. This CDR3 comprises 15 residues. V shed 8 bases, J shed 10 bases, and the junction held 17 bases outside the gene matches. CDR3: CASPLPGQKVNEQFF. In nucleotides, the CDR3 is TGTGCCAGCCCGCTCCCGGGACAGAAGGTAAACGAGCAGTTCTTC.

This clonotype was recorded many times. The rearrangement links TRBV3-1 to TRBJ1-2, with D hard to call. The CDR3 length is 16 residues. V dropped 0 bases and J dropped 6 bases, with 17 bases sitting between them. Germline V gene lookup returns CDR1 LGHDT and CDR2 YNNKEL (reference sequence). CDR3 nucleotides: TGTGCCAGCAGCCAAGATGTCACAGCAATGGGGAATGGCTACACCTTC. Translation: CASSQDVTAMGNGYTF.

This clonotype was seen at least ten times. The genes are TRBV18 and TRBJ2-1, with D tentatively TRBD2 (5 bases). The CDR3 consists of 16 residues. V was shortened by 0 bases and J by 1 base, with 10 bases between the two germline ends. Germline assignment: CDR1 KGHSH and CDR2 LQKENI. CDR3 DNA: TGTGCCAGCTCACCACCAACGACTAAATCCTACAATGAGCAGTTCTTC. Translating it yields CASSPPTTKSYNEQFF.

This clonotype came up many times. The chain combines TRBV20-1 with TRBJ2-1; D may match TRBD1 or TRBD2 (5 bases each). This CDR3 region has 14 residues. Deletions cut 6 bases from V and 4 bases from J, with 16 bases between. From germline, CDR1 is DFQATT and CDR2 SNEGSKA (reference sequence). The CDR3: CSAPTGRGYNEQFF. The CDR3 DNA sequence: TGCAGTGCACCCACGGGACGGGGTTACAATGAGCAGTTCTTC.

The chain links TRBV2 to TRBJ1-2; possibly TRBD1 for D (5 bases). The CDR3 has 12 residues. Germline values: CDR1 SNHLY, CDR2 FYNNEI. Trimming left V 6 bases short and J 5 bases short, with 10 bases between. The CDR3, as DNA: TGTGCCAGCAGCCAGGGAGTTTATGGCTACACCTTC. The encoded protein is CASSQGVYGYTF.

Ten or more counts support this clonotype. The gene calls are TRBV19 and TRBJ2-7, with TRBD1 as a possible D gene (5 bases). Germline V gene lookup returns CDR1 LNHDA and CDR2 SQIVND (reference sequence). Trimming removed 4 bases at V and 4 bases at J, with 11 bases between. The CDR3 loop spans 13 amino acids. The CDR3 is CASSTSRTYEQYF. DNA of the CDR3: TGTGCCAGTAGTACATCTAGGACATACGAGCAGTACTTC.

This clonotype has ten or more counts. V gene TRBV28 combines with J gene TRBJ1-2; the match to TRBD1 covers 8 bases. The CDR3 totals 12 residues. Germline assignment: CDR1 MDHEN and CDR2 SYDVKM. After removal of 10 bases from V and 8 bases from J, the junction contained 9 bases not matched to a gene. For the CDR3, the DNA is TGTGCCACTATCCGGACAGGGAAGGGCTACACCTTC. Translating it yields CATIRTGKGYTF.

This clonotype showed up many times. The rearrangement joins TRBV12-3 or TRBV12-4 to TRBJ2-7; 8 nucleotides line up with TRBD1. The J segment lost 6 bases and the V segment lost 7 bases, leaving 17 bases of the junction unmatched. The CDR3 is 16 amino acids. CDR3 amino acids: CASIRKGVQGAIEQYF. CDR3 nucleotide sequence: TGTGCCAGCATCCGGAAGGGGGTCCAGGGGGCAATCGAGCAGTACTTC.

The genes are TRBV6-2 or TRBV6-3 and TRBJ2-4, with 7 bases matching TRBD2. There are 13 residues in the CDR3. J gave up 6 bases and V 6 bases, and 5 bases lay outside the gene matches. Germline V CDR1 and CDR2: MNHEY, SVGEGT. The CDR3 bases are TGTGCCAGCAGCTATCGACTAGCAAACATTCAGTACTTC. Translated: CASSYRLANIQYF.

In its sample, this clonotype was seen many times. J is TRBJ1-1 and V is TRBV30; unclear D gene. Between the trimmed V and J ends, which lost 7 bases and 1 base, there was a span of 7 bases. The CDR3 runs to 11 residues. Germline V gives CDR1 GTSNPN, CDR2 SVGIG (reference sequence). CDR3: CASYTNTEAFF. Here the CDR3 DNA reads TGTGCCTCTTACACGAACACTGAAGCTTTCTTT. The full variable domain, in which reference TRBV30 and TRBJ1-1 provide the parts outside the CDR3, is SQTIHQWPATLVQPVGSPLSLECTVEGTSNPNLYWYRQAAGRGLQLLFYSVGIGQISSEVPQNLSASRPQDRQFILSSKKLLLSDSGFYLCASYTNTEAFFGQGTRLTVV.

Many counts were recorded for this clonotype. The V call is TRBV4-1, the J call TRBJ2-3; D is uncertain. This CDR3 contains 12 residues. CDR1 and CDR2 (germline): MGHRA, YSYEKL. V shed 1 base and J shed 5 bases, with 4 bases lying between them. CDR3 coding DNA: TGCGCCAGCAGCCAAGTTCTAGATACGCAGTATTTT. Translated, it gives CASSQVLDTQYF.

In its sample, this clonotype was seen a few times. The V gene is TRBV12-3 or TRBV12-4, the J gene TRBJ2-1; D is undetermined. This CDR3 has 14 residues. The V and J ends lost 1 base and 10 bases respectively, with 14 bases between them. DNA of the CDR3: TGTGCCAGCAGTTTAGACCCGGGCGCCGGGGAGCAGTTCTTC. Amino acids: CASSLDPGAGEQFF.

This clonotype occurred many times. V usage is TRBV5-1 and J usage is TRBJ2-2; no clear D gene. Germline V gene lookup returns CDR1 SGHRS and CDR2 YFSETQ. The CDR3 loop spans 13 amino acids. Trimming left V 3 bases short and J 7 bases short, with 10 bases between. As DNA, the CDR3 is TGCGCCAGCAGCTCCCGAATAAGCGGGGAGCTGTTTTTT. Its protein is CASSSRISGELFF.

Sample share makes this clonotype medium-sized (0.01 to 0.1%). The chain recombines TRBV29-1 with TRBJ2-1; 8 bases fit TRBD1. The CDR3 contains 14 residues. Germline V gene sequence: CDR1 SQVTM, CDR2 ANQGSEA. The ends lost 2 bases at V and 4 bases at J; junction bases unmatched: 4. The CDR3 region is CSVETGGRYNEQFF. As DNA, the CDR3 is TGCAGCGTTGAAACAGGGGGAAGGTACAATGAGCAGTTCTTC.

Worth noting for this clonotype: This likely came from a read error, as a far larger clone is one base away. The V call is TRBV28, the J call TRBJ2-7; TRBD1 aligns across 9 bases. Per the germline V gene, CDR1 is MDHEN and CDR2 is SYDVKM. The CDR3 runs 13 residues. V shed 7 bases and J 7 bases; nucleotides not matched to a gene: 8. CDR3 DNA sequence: TGTGCCAGCATGTGGACAGGGGCTGAGGAGCAGTACTTC. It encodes CASMWTGAEEQYF.

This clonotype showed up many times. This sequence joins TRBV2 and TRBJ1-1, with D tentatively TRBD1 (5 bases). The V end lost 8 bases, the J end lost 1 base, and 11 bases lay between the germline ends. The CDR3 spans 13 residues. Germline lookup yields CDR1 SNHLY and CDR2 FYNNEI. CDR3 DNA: TGTGCCAGCGCAACCACAGGGAACACTGAAGCTTTCTTT. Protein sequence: CASATTGNTEAFF.

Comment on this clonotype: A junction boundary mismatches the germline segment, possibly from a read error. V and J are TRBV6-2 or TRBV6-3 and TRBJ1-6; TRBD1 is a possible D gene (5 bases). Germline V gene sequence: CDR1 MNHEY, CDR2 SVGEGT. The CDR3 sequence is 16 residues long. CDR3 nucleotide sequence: TGTGCCAGCAATTACTGGATGGGGACCAATAATTCACCCCTCCACTTT. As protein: CASNYWMGTNNSPLHF.

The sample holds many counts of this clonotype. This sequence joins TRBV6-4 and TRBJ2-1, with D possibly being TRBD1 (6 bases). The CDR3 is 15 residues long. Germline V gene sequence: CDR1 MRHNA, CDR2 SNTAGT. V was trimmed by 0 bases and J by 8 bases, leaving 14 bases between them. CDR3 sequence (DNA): TGTGCCAGCAGTGACTCCGGCGCAGGGGCCTATGAGCAGTTCTTC. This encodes CASSDSGAGAYEQFF.

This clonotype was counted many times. CDR3 in amino acids: CASSQGTGQYGYTF. The CDR3 DNA follows: TGTGCCAGCAGCCAAGGGACAGGGCAATATGGCTACACCTTC. This sequence joins TRBV7-2 and TRBJ1-2; TRBD1 matches 9 bases. The CDR3 length is 14 residues. Germline V gene data show CDR1 as SGHTA and CDR2 as FQGNSA. With 5 bases clipped from V and 5 bases from J, the junction kept 6 bases outside the gene matches.

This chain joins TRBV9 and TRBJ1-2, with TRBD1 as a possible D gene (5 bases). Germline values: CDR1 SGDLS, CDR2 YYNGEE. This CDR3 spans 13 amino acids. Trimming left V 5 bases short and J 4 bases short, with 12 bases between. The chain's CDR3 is CASSPTGVYGYTF. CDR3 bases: TGTGCCAGCAGTCCCACGGGGGTCTATGGCTACACCTTC. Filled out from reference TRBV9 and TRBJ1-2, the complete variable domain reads DSGVTQTPKHLITATGQRVTLRCSPRSGDLSVYWYQQSLDQGLQFLIQYYNGEERAKGNILERFSAQQFPDLHSELNLSSLELGDSALYFCASSPTGVYGYTFGSGTRLTVV.

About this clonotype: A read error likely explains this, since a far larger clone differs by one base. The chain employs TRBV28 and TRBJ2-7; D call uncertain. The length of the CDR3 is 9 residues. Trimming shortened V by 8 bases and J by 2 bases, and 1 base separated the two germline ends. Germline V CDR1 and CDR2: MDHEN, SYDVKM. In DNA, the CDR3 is TGTGCCAGCGCCTACGAGCAGTACTTC. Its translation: CASAYEQYF.

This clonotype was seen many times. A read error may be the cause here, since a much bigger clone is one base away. CDR3 in amino acids: CSAPRHGNAGELFF. For the CDR3, the DNA is TGCAGTGCCCCGCGCCACGGCAACGCCGGGGAGCTGTTTTTT. The V gene is TRBV20-1, the J gene TRBJ2-2, with D uncertain. This CDR3 has 14 amino acids. V was cut by 6 bases and J by 6 bases, with 17 bases left in between. Germline V lookup: CDR1 DFQATT, CDR2 SNEGSKA (reference sequence).

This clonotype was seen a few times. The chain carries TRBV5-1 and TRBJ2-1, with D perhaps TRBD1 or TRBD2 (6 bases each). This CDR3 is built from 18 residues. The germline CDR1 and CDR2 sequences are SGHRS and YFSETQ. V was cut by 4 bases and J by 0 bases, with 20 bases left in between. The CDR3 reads CASSPGAYGESSYNEQFF. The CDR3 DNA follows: TGCGCCAGCAGCCCGGGGGCGTATGGGGAGAGCTCCTACAATGAGCAGTTCTTC. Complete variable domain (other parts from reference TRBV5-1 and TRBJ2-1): KAGVTQTPRYLIKTRGQQVTLSCSPISGHRSVSWYQQTPGQGLQFLFEYFSETQRNKGNFPGRFSGRQFSNSRSEMNVSTLELGDSALYLCASSPGAYGESSYNEQFFGPGTRLTVL.

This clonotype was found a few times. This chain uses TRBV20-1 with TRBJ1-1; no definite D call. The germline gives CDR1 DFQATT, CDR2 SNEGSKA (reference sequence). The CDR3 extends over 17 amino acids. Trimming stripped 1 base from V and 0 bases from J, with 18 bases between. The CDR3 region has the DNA TGCAGTGCTAGAGTGAGGGAATCTCACCGATTGAACACTGAAGCTTTCTTT. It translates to CSARVRESHRLNTEAFF.

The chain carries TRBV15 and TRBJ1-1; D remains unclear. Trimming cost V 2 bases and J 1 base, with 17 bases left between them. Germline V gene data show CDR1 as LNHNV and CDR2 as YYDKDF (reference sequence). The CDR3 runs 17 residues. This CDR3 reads CATSRPGQGISNTEAFF. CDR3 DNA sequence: TGTGCCACCAGCAGACCGGGCCAAGGAATATCGAACACTGAAGCTTTCTTT.

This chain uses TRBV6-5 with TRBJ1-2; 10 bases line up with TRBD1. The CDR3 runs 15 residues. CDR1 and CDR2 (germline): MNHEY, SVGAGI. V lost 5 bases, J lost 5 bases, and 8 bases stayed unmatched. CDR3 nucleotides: TGTGCCAGCAGTCCACGGACAGGGGGGAGATATGGCTACACCTTC. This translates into CASSPRTGGRYGYTF.